This T cell receptor beta chain originates from a study of T cells in Graves' hyperthyroidism and ophthalmopathy. Study-wide findings and caveats: Model-based prediction identified ophthalmopathy a median about 7 months prior to its onset.

Hyperthyroidism in the patients, aged 18 to 65, was newly diagnosed and under 2 months in duration. Amplification of TCR beta CDR3 regions was performed using RNA transcripts as template. In the first-round RT-PCR of the TCR CDR3, the HTBI primer set was used. TCRdb re-called the multiplex PCR reads with MiXCR, one entry per CDR3 protein. The table has over 300,000 distinct CDR3 sequences, roughly 14% seen once. On this clonotype: Its antigen is undetermined.

The length of the CDR3 is 20 residues. The V gene's germline CDR1 is SGHNT and CDR2 YYREEE (reference sequence). The junction had 16 bases not matched to a gene; V was cut back by 4 bases and J by 0 bases. Sequencing was done on a sample of blood. The rearrangement uses TRBV5-4 and TRBJ2-1; 10 nucleotides agree with TRBD2. This receptor was obtained from a woman between 55 and 75 years old with Graves' hyperthyroidism. The CDR3 region is CASSPLLGLADSASYNEQFF. In DNA form, the CDR3 reads TGTGCCAGCAGCCCACTCTTAGGACTAGCGGATTCAGCCTCCTACAATGAGCAGTTCTTC.